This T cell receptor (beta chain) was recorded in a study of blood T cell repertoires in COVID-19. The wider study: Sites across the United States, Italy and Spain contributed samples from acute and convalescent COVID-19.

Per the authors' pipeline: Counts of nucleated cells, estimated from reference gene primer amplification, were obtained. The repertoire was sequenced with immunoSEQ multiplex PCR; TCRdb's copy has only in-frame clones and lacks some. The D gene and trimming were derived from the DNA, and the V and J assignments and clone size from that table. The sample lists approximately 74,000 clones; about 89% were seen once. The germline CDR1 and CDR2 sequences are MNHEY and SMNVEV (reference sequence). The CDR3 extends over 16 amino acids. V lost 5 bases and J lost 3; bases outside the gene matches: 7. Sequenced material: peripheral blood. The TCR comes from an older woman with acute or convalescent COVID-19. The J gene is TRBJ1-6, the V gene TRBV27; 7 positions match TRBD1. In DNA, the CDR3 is TGTGCCAGCAGTCCCTCGGGGACAGTCTATAATTCACCCCTCCACTTT. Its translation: CASSPSGTVYNSPLHF.